The 29 T cell receptor beta chains given below trace back to one sample, sequenced in a study of blood T cells in healthy people across ages. With a J-beta primer mix and a sample-barcoded 5' primer, a second PCR ran about 7 to 12 cycles. TCRdb independently ran MiXCR on the 5' RACE reads; one entry per CDR3 protein. The sample comprises about 1.6 million distinct CDR3 sequences, almost 35% of which are singletons, and over 9% rests with the top ten. The specimen was blood. The receptors come from a woman in her twenties or thirties in good health.

The chain recombines TRBV6-2 or TRBV6-3 with TRBJ2-1, with D perhaps TRBD1 (5 bases). Between the trimmed V and J ends, which lost 6 bases and 8 bases, there was a span of 20 bases. The CDR3 has 15 amino acids. Germline V gene sequence: CDR1 MNHEY, CDR2 SVGEGT. The CDR3 DNA reads as TGTGCCAGCAGAGCCCAGGGTGTCGGTCGGGATGAGCAGTTCTTC. Amino acids: CASRAQGVGRDEQFF.

In nucleotides, the CDR3 is TGTGCCAGCAGCGTTAGGGAGGGTATGAATTCACCCCTCCACTTT. Translated, it gives CASSVREGMNSPLHF. The V and J genes are TRBV7-2 and TRBJ1-6; D unresolved. The V end was cut by 5 bases, the J end by 7 bases, with 15 bases between. This CDR3 region has 15 residues. CDR1 is SGHTA, CDR2 FQGNSA, per germline. Drawing the rest from reference TRBV7-2 and TRBJ1-6, the complete variable domain is GAGVSQSPSNKVTEKGKDVELRCDPISGHTALYWYRQSLGQGLEFLIYFQGNSAPDKSGLPSDRFSAERTGGSVSTLTIQRTQQEDSAVYLCASSVREGMNSPLHFGNGTRLTVT.

This clonotype was observed a few times. The chain employs TRBV14 and TRBJ2-7; perhaps TRBD2 as D (6 bases). Trimming left V 5 bases short and J 0 bases short, with 14 bases between. Germline lookup yields CDR1 SGHDN and CDR2 FVKESK. The CDR3 runs to 15 residues. The CDR3 DNA reads as TGTGCCAGCAGCGGCCGGGACTGGGACTCCTACGAGCAGTACTTC. Its translation: CASSGRDWDSYEQYF.

V is TRBV20-1 and J is TRBJ2-4, with 7 bases identical to TRBD2. J lost 4 bases, V lost 6 bases, and 9 bases had no gene match. The CDR3 extends over 14 amino acids. Germline lookup yields CDR1 DFQATT and CDR2 SNEGSKA (reference sequence). In DNA, the CDR3 is TGCAGTGCGCAAACGGGAGGCCCTAAAAACATTCAGTACTTC. It yields the protein CSAQTGGPKNIQYF.

This chain joins TRBV5-1 and TRBJ2-7, with D possibly called TRBD1 or TRBD2 (6 bases each). The J call is doubtful: the DNA matches TRBJ2-5 better. The CDR3 has 14 amino acids. Germline V CDR1 and CDR2: SGHRS, YFSETQ. The CDR3 sequence: CASKFGGRPETQYF. CDR3 bases: TGCGCCAGCAAATTTGGGGGGCGCCCTGAGACCCAGTACTTC.

This clonotype was seen ten or more times. The V and J genes are TRBV29-1 and TRBJ2-3; TRBD2 might be the D (6 bases). This CDR3 is built from 16 residues. Germline CDR1 reads SQVTM; CDR2 reads ANQGSEA. Deletions cut 7 bases from V and 3 bases from J, with 23 bases between. The CDR3 protein is CSAEAGTWGVTDTQYF. In DNA, the CDR3 is TGCAGCGCCGAGGCCGGCACTTGGGGGGTTACAGATACGCAGTATTTT.

The table lists this clonotype with a few counts. The chain combines TRBV7-9 with TRBJ2-6; D call uncertain. The CDR3 is 17 amino acids. V shed 7 bases and J shed 1 base, with 17 bases lying between them. The germline V gene has CDR1 SEHNR and CDR2 FQNEAQ (reference sequence). This CDR3 is CASTPNFGTSGANVLTF. The DNA for the CDR3 is TGTGCCAGCACCCCAAATTTCGGTACTTCTGGGGCCAACGTCCTGACTTTC. The whole variable domain, filled in from reference TRBV7-9 and TRBJ2-6, reads DTGVSQNPRHKITKRGQNVTFRCDPISEHNRLYWYRQTLGQGPEFLTYFQNEAQLEKSRLLSDRFSAERPKGSFSTLEIQRTEQGDSAMYLCASTPNFGTSGANVLTFGAGSRLTVL.

This clonotype was observed at least ten times. This rearrangement joins TRBV7-2 to TRBJ2-7; TRBD1 agrees at 9 bases. The J segment lost 9 bases and the V segment lost 4 bases, leaving 10 bases of the junction unmatched. CDR1 is SGHTA and CDR2 is FQGNSA in the germline V gene. CDR3 size: 14 residues. The CDR3 here is CASSSTGQGLGQYF. The CDR3 bases are TGTGCCAGCAGCTCGACGGGACAGGGCCTGGGGCAGTACTTC.

The rearrangement links TRBV6-5 to TRBJ1-1; D might be TRBD1 (5 bases). Trimming left V 2 bases short and J 0 bases short, with 13 bases between. Germline lookup yields CDR1 MNHEY and CDR2 SVGAGI. The CDR3 spans 16 residues. Here the CDR3 DNA reads TGTGCCAGCAGTTACAGGAGACGGGGGATGAACACTGAAGCTTTCTTT. It specifies CASSYRRRGMNTEAFF.

Many counts were recorded for this clonotype. Being one base from a much bigger clone, this may be a read error. This rearrangement joins TRBV29-1 to TRBJ2-2; D is possibly TRBD2 (5 bases). Per germline, CDR1 SQVTM and CDR2 ANQGSEA. The CDR3 extends over 12 amino acids. CDR3 nucleotide sequence: TGCAGCAGCGGCTCGAACACCGGGGAGCGGTTTTTT. This gives the protein CSSGSNTGERFF.

The V gene is TRBV7-2, the J gene TRBJ2-3, with 12 bases that match TRBD2. In germline, CDR1 is SGHTA, CDR2 FQGNSA. The CDR3 length is 16 residues. Trimming took 5 bases from V and 8 from J; bases not matched to a gene: 11. CDR3 sequence: CASSQPGLAGQGTQYF. The DNA for the CDR3 is TGTGCCAGCAGCCAACCAGGACTAGCGGGGCAGGGTACGCAGTATTTT.

As to this clonotype: A read error may produce the germline difference seen at one junction end. The rearrangement uses TRBV3-1 and TRBJ2-1, with D possibly TRBD2 on 6 matching bases. The germline gives CDR1 LGHDT, CDR2 YNNKEL (reference sequence). The CDR3 spans 17 residues. Here the CDR3 DNA reads TGTGCCAGCGGCCAAGACCTCAGACTGACGGAGGGCAATGAGCAGTTCTTC. Encoded protein: CASGQDLRLTEGNEQFF.

This sequence joins TRBV6-1 and TRBJ1-4; TRBD1 might be the D (5 bases). V gave up 11 bases and J gave up 7 bases, with 20 bases separating them. Per the germline V gene, CDR1 is MNHNS and CDR2 is SASEGT. This CDR3 region has 14 residues. CDR3 loop: CACMEAHGGEKLFF. The CDR3 nucleotides are TGTGCCTGCATGGAGGCGCATGGGGGTGAAAAACTGTTTTTT.

J is TRBJ2-5 and V is TRBV2; possible D gene TRBD2, 5 bases. This CDR3 has 15 residues. Between the trimmed V and J ends, which lost 1 base and 1 base, there was a span of 10 bases. Germline CDR1 reads SNHLY; CDR2 reads FYNNEI. The CDR3 coding sequence is TGTGCCAGCAGTGAAGAGGCACTAGTCCAAGAGACCCAGTACTTC. This encodes CASSEEALVQETQYF.

This clonotype has only a few counts. The chain carries TRBV20-1 and TRBJ2-3; 8 bases align to TRBD1. This CDR3 has 15 residues. After removal of 5 bases from V and 2 bases from J, the junction contained 9 bases not matched to a gene. Germline V gene lookup returns CDR1 DFQATT and CDR2 SNEGSKA (reference sequence). Here the CDR3 DNA reads TGCAGTGCTGAGCCTGGACAGGGCCCCACAGATACGCAGTATTTT. This sequence encodes CSAEPGQGPTDTQYF.

This clonotype was observed at least ten times. This chain uses TRBV6-2 or TRBV6-3 with TRBJ2-7; TRBD2 agrees at 7 bases. CDR1 is MNHEY and CDR2 is SVGEGT in the germline V gene. The CDR3 runs to 20 residues. Trimming took 0 bases from V and 2 from J; bases not matched to a gene: 19. CDR3 sequence (DNA): TGTGCCAGCAGTTACTCCAGGTCCGGGACTACCCCCGGTGAGGCCTACGAGCAGTACTTC. Residues: CASSYSRSGTTPGEAYEQYF.

This clonotype was counted a few times. Germline is not matched at one junction end, which may reflect a read error. V is TRBV4-1 and J is TRBJ1-5, with D unresolved. CDR3 size: 15 residues. From germline, CDR1 is MGHRA and CDR2 YSYEKL. The CDR3 region has the DNA TGCGCCAGCAACCAAGAATGGGCGGTCAATCAGCCCCAGCATTTT. Protein product: CASNQEWAVNQPQHF.

This rearrangement joins TRBV13 to TRBJ2-7, with 7 nucleotides matching TRBD1. Trimming took 6 bases from V and 3 from J; bases not matched to a gene: 5. The CDR3 consists of 13 residues. Per germline, CDR1 PRHDT and CDR2 FYEKMQ (reference sequence). CDR3 DNA sequence: TGTGCCAGCAGACACGGACAGGTCTACGAGCAGTACTTC. It is translated as CASRHGQVYEQYF.

V gene TRBV5-1 combines with J gene TRBJ2-7; the match to TRBD1 covers 7 bases. After removal of 3 bases from V and 4 bases from J, the junction contained 4 bases not matched to a gene. CDR3 length: 13 amino acids. Germline CDR1 and CDR2: SGHRS and YFSETQ. The CDR3 DNA is TGCGCCAGCAGCTATACAGGGGAGTACGAGCAGTACTTC. Translated, it gives CASSYTGEYEQYF.

J is TRBJ2-5 and V is TRBV25-1; D not certain. The germline CDR1 and CDR2 sequences are MGHDK and SYGVNS. The CDR3 has 17 residues. V lost 1 base and J lost 5, with 20 bases in between. The DNA for the CDR3 is TGTGCCAGCAGTGAATGGGCCGGGTCCACTTTGGTCGAGACCCAGTACTTC. Amino acids: CASSEWAGSTLVETQYF.

The chain links TRBV5-5 to TRBJ2-1; D unresolved. Trimming took 2 bases from V and 13 from J, leaving 10 bases between them. The CDR3 spans 11 residues. CDR1 SGHKS and CDR2 YYEKEE come from the germline V gene (reference sequence). CDR3 DNA: TGTGCCAGCAGCTTAAAGCGTCTCCAGTTCTTC. Encoded protein: CASSLKRLQFF.

The V call is TRBV10-1, the J call TRBJ2-3, with 7 bases aligning to TRBD1. CDR1 WNHNN and CDR2 SYGVQD come from the germline V gene (reference sequence). V was pared by 0 bases and J by 3 bases, with 6 bases of the junction left unmatched. The CDR3 is made up of 16 amino acids. The CDR3 region is CASSESRTGVTDTQYF. The CDR3 region has the DNA TGCGCCAGCAGTGAGTCGCGTACAGGGGTTACAGATACGCAGTATTTT.

This clonotype turned up a few times. The chain recombines TRBV9 with TRBJ1-2, with D unresolved. CDR1 SGDLS and CDR2 YYNGEE come from the germline V gene. The CDR3 spans 14 residues. V was shortened by 2 bases and J by 6 bases, with 14 bases between the two germline ends. The CDR3 here is CASSVRGGLDGYTF. As DNA, the CDR3 is TGTGCCAGCAGCGTGCGGGGAGGGCTGGATGGCTACACCTTC.

The table lists this clonotype with many counts. The CDR3 nucleotides read TGTGCCAGCAGAACAGCGGGAGGGGGCTCCTACGAGCAGTACTTC. Its protein is CASRTAGGGSYEQYF. V is TRBV6-5 and J is TRBJ2-7; 10 bases are shared with TRBD2. Per the germline V gene, CDR1 is MNHEY and CDR2 is SVGAGI. The CDR3 extends over 15 amino acids. The trim removed 6 bases at V and 0 bases at J, leaving 5 bases unmatched.

This clonotype was detected a few times. The rearrangement joins TRBV27 to TRBJ1-2; the match to TRBD1 covers 8 bases. The V gene end was trimmed by 5 bases and the J gene end by 7 bases; junction bases not matched to a gene: 3. The CDR3 totals 12 residues. Per the germline V gene, CDR1 is MNHEY and CDR2 is SMNVEV (reference sequence). The CDR3 region is CASSTGGIGYTF. The CDR3 DNA sequence: TGTGCCAGCAGTACAGGGGGAATTGGCTACACCTTC.

This clonotype was counted a single time. The gene calls are TRBV6-1 and TRBJ2-4; tentatively, D is TRBD1 or TRBD2 (6 bases each). The DNA end is a closer match to TRBJ2-7, so the J assignment may be wrong. Germline assignment: CDR1 MNHNS and CDR2 SASEGT. This CDR3 has 17 residues. Here the CDR3 DNA reads TGTGCCAGCAGAAGCAGGAGGGGGACCCCGAACCCTCTCGAGCAGTACTTC. As protein: CASRSRRGTPNPLEQYF.

This clonotype was seen at least ten times. One end of the junction is discordant with germline, which a read error may explain. As DNA, the CDR3 is TGTGCCAGCGTTCGAGGGGGCTCCCACGAGCAGTACTTC. Amino acids: CASVRGGSHEQYF. This chain links TRBV27 with TRBJ2-7, with 7 bases matching TRBD1. CDR1 is MNHEY and CDR2 is SMNVEV in the germline V gene (reference sequence). CDR3 length: 13 amino acids.

Note on this clonotype: A read error may account for a junction end that differs from germline. Here the CDR3 reads CASTGGTKYF. The CDR3 nucleotides read TGTGCCAGCACCGGAGGGACCAAGTACTTC. This chain joins TRBV6-2 or TRBV6-3 and TRBJ2-5, with D possibly TRBD2 on 6 matching bases. Looked up from germline, CDR1 is MNHEY and CDR2 is SVGEGT. CDR3 size: 10 residues.

V usage is TRBV11-1 and J usage is TRBJ2-1; D not resolved. CDR1 SGHAT and CDR2 FQDESV come from the germline V gene (reference sequence). The germline V and J ends were trimmed by 2 bases and 0 bases, with 14 bases remaining between them. This CDR3 is built from 17 residues. The CDR3: CASSLYDGEISYNEQFF. The CDR3 DNA reads TGTGCCAGCAGCTTATACGACGGCGAGATCTCCTACAATGAGCAGTTCTTC.